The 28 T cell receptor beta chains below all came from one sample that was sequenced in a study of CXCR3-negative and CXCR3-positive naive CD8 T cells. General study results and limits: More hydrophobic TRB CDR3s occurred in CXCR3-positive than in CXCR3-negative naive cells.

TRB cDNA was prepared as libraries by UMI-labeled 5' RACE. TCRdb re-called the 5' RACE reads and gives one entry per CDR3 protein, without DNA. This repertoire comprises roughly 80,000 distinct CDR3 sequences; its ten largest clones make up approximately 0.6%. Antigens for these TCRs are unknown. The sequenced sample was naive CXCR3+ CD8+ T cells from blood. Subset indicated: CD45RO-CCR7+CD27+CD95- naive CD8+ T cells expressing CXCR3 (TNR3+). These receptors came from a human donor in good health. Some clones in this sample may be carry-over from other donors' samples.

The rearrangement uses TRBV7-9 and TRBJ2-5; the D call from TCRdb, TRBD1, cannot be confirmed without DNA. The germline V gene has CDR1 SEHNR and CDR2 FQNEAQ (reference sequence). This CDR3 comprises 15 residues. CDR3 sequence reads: CASSSVQGTQETQYF.

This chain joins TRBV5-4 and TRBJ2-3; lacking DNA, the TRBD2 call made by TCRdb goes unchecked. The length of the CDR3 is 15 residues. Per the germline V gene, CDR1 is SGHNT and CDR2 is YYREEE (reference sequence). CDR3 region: CASSLVGSGTDTQYF. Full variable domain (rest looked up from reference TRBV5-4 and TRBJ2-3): ETGVTQSPTHLIKTRGQQVTLRCSSQSGHNTVSWYQQALGQGPQFIFQYYREEENGRGNFPPRFSGLQFPNYSSELNVNALELDDSALYLCASSLVGSGTDTQYFGPGTRLTVL.

CDR3 loop: CASSQDYGDSINEQFF. The rearrangement links TRBV4-2 to TRBJ2-1. Germline lookup yields CDR1 LGHNA and CDR2 YNFKEQ. The CDR3 contains 16 residues.

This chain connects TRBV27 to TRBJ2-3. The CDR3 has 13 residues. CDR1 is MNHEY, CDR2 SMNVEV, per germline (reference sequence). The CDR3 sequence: CASSFRRSDTQYF.

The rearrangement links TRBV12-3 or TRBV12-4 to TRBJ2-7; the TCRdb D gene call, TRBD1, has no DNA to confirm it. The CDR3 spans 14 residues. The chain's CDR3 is CASSPVVRGGEQYF.

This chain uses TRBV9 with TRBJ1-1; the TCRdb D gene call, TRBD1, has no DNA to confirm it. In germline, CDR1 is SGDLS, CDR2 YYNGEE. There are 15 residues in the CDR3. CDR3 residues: CASSVVEPGITEAFF.

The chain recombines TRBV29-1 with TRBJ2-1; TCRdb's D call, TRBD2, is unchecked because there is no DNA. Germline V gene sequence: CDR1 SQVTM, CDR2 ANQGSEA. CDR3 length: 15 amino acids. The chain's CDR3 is CSVGGPDSSYNEQFF.

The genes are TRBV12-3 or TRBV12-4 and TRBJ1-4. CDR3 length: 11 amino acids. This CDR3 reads CASTDGHRLFF.

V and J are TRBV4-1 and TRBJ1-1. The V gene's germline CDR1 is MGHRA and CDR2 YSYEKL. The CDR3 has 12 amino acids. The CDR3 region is CASSHLDTEAFF.

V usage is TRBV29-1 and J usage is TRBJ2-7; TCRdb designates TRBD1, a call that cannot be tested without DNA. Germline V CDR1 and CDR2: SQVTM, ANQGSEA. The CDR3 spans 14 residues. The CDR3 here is CSVATLGKTYEQYF.

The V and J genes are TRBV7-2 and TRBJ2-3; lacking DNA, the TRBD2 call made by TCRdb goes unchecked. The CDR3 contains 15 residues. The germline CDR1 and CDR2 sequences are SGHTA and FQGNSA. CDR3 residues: CASSSGLVVADTQYF.

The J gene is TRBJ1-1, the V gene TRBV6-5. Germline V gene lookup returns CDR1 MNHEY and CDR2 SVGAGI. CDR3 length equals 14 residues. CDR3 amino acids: CASSHGGEGTEAFF.

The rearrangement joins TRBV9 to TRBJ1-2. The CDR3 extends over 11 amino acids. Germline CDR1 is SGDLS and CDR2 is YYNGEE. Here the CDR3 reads CASSYGRDYTF. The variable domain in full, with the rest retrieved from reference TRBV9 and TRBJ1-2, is DSGVTQTPKHLITATGQRVTLRCSPRSGDLSVYWYQQSLDQGLQFLIQYYNGEERAKGNILERFSAQQFPDLHSELNLSSLELGDSALYFCASSYGRDYTFGSGTRLTVV.

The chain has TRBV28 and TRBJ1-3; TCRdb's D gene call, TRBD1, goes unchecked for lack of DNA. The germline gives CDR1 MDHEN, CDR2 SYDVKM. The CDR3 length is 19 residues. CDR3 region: CASPPTGDVTWSSGNTIYF.

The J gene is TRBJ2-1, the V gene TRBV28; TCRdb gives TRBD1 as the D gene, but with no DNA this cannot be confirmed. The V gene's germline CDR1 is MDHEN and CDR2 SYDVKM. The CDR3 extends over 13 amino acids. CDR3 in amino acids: CASRDSSYNKQFF.

CDR3 protein: CASTGLGGAAYNEQFF. The chain combines TRBV12-3 or TRBV12-4 with TRBJ2-1; the TRBD2 assignment by TCRdb is unverifiable without DNA. The CDR3 consists of 16 residues.

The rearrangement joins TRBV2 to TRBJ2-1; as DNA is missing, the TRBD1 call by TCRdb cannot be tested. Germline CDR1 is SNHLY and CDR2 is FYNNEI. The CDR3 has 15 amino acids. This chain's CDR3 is CANQLRGQTYNEQFF.

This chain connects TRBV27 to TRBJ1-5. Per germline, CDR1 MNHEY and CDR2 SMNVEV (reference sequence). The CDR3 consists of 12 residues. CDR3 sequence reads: CASSFSNQPQHF.

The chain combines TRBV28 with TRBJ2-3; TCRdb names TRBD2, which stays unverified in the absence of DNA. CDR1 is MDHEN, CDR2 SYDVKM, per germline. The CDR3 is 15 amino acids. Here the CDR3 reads CASSLSDSRADTQYF.

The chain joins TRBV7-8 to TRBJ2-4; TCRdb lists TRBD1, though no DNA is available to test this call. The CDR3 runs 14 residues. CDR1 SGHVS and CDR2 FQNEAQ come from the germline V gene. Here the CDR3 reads CASSLVETAGIQYF.

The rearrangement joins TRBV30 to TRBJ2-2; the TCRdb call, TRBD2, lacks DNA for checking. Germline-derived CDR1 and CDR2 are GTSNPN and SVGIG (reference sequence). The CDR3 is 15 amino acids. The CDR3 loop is CAWKELAMDTGELFF.

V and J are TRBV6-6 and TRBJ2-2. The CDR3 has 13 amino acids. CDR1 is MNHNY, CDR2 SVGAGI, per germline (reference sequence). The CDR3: CASSDGDAGELFF.

This CDR3 is CASSFGRGPYEQYF. This chain joins TRBV28 and TRBJ2-7; TCRdb outputs TRBD1, but without DNA this stays unchecked. Germline CDR1 reads MDHEN; CDR2 reads SYDVKM. This CDR3 is 14 amino acids long.

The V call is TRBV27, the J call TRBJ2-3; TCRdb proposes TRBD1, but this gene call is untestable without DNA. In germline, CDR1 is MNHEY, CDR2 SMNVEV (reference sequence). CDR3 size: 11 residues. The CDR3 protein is CASTWGDTQYF.

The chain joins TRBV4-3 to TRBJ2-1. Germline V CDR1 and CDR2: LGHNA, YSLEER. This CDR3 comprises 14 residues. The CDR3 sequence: CASSQVVDKVKQFF.

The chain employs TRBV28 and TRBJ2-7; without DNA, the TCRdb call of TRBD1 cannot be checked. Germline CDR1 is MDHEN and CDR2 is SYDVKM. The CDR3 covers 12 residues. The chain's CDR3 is CASSSGTGEQYF.

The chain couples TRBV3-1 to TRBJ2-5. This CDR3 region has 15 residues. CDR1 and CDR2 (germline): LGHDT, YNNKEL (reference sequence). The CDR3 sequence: CASSQDEEPALTQYF.

CDR3 protein: CASSTLPAGADVLTF. The rearrangement uses TRBV5-5 and TRBJ2-6. This CDR3 spans 15 amino acids. The V gene's germline CDR1 is SGHKS and CDR2 YYEKEE (reference sequence).